The clone carrying this TCR beta chain was counted a single time. The data were taken from a study of control samples from healthy donors and cancer patients. Using immunoSEQ multiplex PCR, the repertoire was profiled, and TCRdb retains in-frame clones only, with some absent. The data show around 68,000 clones, 84% seen once. The CDR3 is 13 residues long. Trimming pared 1 base from V and 2 bases from J, leaving 3 bases between. CDR1 and CDR2 from the germline V gene are SGHVS and FNYEAQ. The sample taken for sequencing was PBMCs. The clonotype comes from a woman aged 45-65 years with lung cancer. This chain uses TRBV7-6 with TRBJ1-3; D unresolved. The CDR3 spells CASSLDTGNTIYF. CDR3 DNA sequence: TGTGCCAGCAGCTTAGATACTGGAAACACCATATATTTT.